This T cell receptor beta chain was captured in a study of T cell changes during pregnancy in multiple sclerosis. The repertoire was sequenced with immunoSEQ multiplex PCR; TCRdb's copy has only in-frame clones and lacks some. The data hold roughly 35,000 clones, with 80% to 95% observed a single time. Germline V lookup: CDR1 SEHNR, CDR2 FQNEAQ (reference sequence). V dropped 3 bases and J dropped 5 bases, with 13 bases sitting between them. There are 14 residues in the CDR3. A single count supports this clone. Sequencing input: PBMCs (not recorded whether the cells were cultured). This sequence originates from a female donor with multiple sclerosis, enrolled in a pregnancy study. The rearrangement uses TRBV7-9 and TRBJ1-2; D call uncertain. CDR3 DNA sequence: TGTGCCAGCAGCTTGGCCCCGGTTCCATATGGCTACACCTTC. It translates to CASSLAPVPYGYTF. The full variable domain, completed using reference TRBV7-9 and TRBJ1-2, is DTGVSQNPRHKITKRGQNVTFRCDPISEHNRLYWYRQTLGQGPEFLTYFQNEAQLEKSRLLSDRFSAERPKGSFSTLEIQRTEQGDSAMYLCASSLAPVPYGYTFGSGTRLTVV.